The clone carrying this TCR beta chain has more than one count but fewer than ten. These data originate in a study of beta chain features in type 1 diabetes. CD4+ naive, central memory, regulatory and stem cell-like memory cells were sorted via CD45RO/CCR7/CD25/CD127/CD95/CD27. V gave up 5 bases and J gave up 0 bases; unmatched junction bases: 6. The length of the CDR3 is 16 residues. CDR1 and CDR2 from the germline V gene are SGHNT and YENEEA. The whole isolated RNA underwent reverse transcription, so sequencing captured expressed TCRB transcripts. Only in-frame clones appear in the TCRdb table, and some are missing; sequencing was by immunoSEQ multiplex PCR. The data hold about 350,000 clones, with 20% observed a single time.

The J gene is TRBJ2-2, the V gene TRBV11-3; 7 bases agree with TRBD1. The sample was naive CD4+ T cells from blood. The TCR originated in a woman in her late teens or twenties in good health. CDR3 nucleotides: TGTGCCAGCAGCCCATGGGGACAGACGAACACCGGGGAGCTGTTTTTT. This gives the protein CASSPWGQTNTGELFF. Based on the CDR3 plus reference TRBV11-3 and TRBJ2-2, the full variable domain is EAGVVQSPRYKIIEKKQPVAFWCNPISGHNTLYWYLQNLGQGPELLIRYENEEAVDDSQLPKDRFSAERLKGVDSTLKIQPAELGDSAVYLCASSPWGQTNTGELFFGEGSRLTVL.